Included here is one T cell receptor beta chain sequence, with context. A junction boundary mismatches the germline segment, possibly from a read error. A modified ARM-PCR protocol with three rounds of nested PCR amplified TCRbeta. TCRdb ran MiXCR on the multiplex PCR reads and lists one entry per CDR3 protein. The data contain tens of thousands of distinct CDR3 sequences, almost 60% of them singletons. The data were obtained in a study of tumor and adjacent non-tumor tissue in lung cancer. The germline V gene encodes CDR1 MNHEY and CDR2 SVGAGI. This CDR3 contains 15 residues. The template was RNA from unsorted bulk tissue. Newly diagnosed lung cancer patients had thoracic surgery in China, August–November 2014, without prior chemotherapy.

This clonotype originated in a man between 50 and 59 years old with non-small cell lung cancer. Sequencing was done on a sample of lung tumor tissue. The J gene is TRBJ2-1, the V gene TRBV6-5; 8 bases map to TRBD2. In DNA form, the CDR3 reads TGTGCCAGCAGTGTACCAGCGGGAGCGTATAATGAGCTGTTCTTC. Translation gives CASSVPAGAYNELFF.